This paragraph reports one T cell receptor (beta chain). Its binding antigen is unknown. There are no base qualities to consult, and no much larger clone falls within one base. Libraries were made using PCR. The sequencer was an Illumina HiSeq 2500. TCR libraries were prepared with molecular barcoding, using unique molecular identifiers to normalize TCRbeta repertoire quantification. Starting from the raw public reads, TCRdb applied fastp trimming at Q25, assembled clones with MiXCR and retained in-frame beta chains. Every CDR3 protein is listed once, alongside the most common genes and DNA of its rows. The sample table records some 640,000 distinct CDR3 sequences; around 17% of these occur just once. Over 0.95% of the sample belongs to the ten largest clones. The CDR3 spans 15 residues, from the cysteine through the phenylalanine. The DNA shown is the 45-base CDR3, in frame from base 1. Here V drops 9 bases and J drops 2 bases, and the junction holds 10 bases not matched to any gene. CDR1 and CDR2, per the germline V gene, are SGHRS and YFSETQ.

This sample is part of a study of T-cell reconstitution after alpha-beta-depleted transplantation in children (dated by TCRdb to 2016 to 2017). For the study in its entirety: Using TCR repertoire profiling, the study followed T-cell immune reconstitution in a quantitative way in children after TCRalphabeta/CD19-depleted allogeneic hematopoietic cell transplantation.

The source material was PBMCs from the stem cell graft donor, sampled from the stem cell graft. This receptor was identified in a human donor who donated a stem cell graft to a child with acute myeloid leukemia. The chain is encoded by TRBV5-1 joined to TRBJ2-2; 7 nucleotides in the junction match TRBD1. The nucleotides read TGCGCCACCGCGTGGACAGGCGGCAACACCGGGGAGCTGTTTTTT. The resulting protein is CATAWTGGNTGELFF.